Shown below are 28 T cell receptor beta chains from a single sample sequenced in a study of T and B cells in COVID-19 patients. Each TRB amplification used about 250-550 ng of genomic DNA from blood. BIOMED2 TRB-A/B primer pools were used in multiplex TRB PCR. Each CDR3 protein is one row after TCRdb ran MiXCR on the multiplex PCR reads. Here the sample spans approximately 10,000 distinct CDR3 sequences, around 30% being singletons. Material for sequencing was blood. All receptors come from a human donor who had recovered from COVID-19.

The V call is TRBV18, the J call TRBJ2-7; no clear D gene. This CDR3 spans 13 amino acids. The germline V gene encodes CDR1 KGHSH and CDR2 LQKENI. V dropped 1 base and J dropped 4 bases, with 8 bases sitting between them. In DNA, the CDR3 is TGTGCCAGCTCACCACGGAATGGATACGAGCAGTACGTC. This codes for CASSPRNGYEQYV.

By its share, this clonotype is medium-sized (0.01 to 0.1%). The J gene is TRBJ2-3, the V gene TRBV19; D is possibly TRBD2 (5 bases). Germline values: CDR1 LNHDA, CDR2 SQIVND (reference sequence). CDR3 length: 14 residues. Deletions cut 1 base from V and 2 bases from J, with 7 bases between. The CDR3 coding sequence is TGTGCCAGTAGTATAGGGGAGACCACAGATACGCAGTATTTT. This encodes CASSIGETTDTQYF.

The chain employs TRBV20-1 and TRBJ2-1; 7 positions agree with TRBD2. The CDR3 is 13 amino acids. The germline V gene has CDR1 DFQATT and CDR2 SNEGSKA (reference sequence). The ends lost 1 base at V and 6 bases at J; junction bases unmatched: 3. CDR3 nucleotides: TGCAGTGCTAGAGTTGGGGGGGGCAATGAGCAGTTCTTC. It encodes CSARVGGGNEQFF.

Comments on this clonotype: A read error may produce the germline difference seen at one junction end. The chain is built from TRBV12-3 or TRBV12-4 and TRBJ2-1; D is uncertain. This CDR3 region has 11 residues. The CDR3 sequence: CAISFYDEQFF. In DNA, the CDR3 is TGTGCCATCAGTTTCTATGATGAGCAGTTCTTC.

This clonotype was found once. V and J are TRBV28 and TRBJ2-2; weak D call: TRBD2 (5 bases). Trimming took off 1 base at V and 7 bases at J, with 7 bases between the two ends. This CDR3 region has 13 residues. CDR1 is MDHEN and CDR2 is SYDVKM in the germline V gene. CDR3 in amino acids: CASSLSGIGELFF. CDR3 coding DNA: TGTGCCAGCAGTTTATCGGGGATCGGGGAGCTGTTTTTT.

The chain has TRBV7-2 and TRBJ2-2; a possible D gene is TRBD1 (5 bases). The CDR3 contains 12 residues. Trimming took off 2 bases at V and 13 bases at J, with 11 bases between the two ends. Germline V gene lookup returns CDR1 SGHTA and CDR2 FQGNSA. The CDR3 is CASSLTRQGLFF. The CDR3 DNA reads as TGTGCCAGCAGCTTAACCCGTCAGGGGCTGTTTTTT.

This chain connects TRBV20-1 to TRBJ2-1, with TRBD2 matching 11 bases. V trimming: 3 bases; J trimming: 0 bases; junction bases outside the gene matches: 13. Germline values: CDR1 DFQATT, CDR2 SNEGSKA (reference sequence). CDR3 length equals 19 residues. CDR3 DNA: TGCAGTGCTAGCGAGTCGACTAGCGGGACCCTAAGCTCCTACAATGAGCAGTTCTTC. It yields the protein CSASESTSGTLSSYNEQFF.

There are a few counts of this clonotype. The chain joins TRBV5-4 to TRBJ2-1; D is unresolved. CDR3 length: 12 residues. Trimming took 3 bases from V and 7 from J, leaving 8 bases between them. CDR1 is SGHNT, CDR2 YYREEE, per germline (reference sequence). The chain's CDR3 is CASSSWENEQFF. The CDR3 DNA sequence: TGTGCCAGCAGCTCGTGGGAAAATGAGCAGTTCTTC.

CDR3 nucleotides: TGTGCCAGCAGCTCGCGGCAGGGAAACTACGAGCAGTACTTC. Translated: CASSSRQGNYEQYF. The rearrangement links TRBV5-4 to TRBJ2-7; a weak D match, TRBD1 (5 bases). Germline CDR1 and CDR2: SGHNT and YYREEE (reference sequence). The length of the CDR3 is 14 residues. Trimming stripped 3 bases from V and 3 bases from J, with 13 bases between.

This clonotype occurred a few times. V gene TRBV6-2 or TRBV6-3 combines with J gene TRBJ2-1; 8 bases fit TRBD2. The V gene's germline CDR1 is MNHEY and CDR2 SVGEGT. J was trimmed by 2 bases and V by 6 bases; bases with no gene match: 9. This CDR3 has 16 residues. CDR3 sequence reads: CASRYLRGGPYNEQFF. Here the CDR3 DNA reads TGTGCCAGCAGATACCTACGGGGGGGCCCCTACAATGAGCAGTTCTTC.

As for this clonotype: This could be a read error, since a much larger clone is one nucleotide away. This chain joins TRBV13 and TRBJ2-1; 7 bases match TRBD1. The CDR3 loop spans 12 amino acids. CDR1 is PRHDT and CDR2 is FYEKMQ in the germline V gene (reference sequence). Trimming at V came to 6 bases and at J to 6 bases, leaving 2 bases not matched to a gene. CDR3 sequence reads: CASRQGSNEQFF. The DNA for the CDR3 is TGTGCCAGCAGACAGGGGAGCAATGAGCAGTTCTTC.

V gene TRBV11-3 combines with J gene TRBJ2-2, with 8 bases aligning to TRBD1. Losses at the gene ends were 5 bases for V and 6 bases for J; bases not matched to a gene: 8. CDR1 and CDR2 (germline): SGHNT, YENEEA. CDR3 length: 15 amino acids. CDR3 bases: TGTGCCAGCAGCCCCCGGACAGGGTCGGCCGGGGAGCTGTTTTTT. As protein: CASSPRTGSAGELFF. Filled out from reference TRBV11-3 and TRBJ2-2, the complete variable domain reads EAGVVQSPRYKIIEKKQPVAFWCNPISGHNTLYWYLQNLGQGPELLIRYENEEAVDDSQLPKDRFSAERLKGVDSTLKIQPAELGDSAVYLCASSPRTGSAGELFFGEGSRLTVL.

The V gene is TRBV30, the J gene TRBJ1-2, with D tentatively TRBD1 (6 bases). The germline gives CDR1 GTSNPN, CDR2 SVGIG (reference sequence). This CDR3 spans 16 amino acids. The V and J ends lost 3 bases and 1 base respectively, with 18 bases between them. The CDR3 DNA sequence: TGTGCCTGGAGCCGAGACGGGGGACATATTAACTATGGCTACACCTTC. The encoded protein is CAWSRDGGHINYGYTF.

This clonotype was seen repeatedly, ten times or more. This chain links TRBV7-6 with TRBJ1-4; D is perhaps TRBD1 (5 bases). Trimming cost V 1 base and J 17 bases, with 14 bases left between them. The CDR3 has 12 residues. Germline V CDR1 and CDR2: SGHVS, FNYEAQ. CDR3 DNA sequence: TGTGCCAGCAGCTTAGACACGACAGCGCTTTTTTTT. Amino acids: CASSLDTTALFF.

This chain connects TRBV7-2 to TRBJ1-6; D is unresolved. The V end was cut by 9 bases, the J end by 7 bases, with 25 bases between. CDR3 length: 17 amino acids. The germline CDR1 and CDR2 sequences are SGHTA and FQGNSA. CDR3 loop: CASTNSPPDRLNSPLHF. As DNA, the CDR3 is TGTGCCAGTACAAACAGCCCCCCGGACCGATTAAATTCACCCCTCCACTTT.

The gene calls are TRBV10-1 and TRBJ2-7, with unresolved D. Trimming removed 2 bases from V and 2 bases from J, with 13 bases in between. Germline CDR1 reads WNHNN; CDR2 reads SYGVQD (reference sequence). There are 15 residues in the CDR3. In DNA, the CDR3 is TGCGCCAGCAGTGAGAACCCTATCCCCCCCTACGAGCAGTACTTC. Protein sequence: CASSENPIPPYEQYF.

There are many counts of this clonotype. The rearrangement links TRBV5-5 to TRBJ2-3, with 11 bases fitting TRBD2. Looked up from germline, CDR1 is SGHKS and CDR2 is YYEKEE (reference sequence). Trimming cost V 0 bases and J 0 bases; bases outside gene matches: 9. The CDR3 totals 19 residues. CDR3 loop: CASSLGLAGGSVSTDTQYF. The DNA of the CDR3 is TGTGCCAGCAGCTTGGGTCTAGCGGGAGGATCGGTTAGCACAGATACGCAGTATTTT.

The CDR3 loop is CASSLHRDPVTSYEQYF. CDR3 DNA sequence: TGTGCCAGCAGCCTCCATAGGGATCCCGTTACCTCCTACGAGCAGTACTTC. The V and J genes are TRBV5-6 and TRBJ2-7, with D hard to call. V was clipped by 4 bases and J by 0 bases, with 20 bases between them. The CDR3 spans 17 residues. The germline gives CDR1 SGHDT, CDR2 YYEEEE.

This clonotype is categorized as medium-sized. This chain's CDR3 is CSVASGRAGEQFF. The CDR3 DNA is TGCAGCGTCGCTTCCGGGAGGGCCGGTGAGCAGTTCTTC. The chain couples TRBV29-1 to TRBJ2-1; 8 nucleotides agree with TRBD2. Germline-derived CDR1 and CDR2 are SQVTM and ANQGSEA. The CDR3 sequence is 13 residues long. V gave up 6 bases and J gave up 9 bases; unmatched junction bases: 10.

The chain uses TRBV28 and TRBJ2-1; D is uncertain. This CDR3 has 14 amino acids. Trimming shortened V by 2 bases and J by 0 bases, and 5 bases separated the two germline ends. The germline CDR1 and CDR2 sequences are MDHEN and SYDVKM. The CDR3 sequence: CASSLRNSYNEQFF. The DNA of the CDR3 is TGTGCCAGCAGTTTAAGGAACTCCTACAATGAGCAGTTCTTC.

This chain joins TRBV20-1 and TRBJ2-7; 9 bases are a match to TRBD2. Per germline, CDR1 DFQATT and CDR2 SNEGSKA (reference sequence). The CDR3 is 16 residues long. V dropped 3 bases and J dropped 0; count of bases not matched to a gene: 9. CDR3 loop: CSARGGRARSSYEQYF. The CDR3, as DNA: TGCAGTGCTAGGGGCGGGAGGGCTCGAAGCTCCTACGAGCAGTACTTC.

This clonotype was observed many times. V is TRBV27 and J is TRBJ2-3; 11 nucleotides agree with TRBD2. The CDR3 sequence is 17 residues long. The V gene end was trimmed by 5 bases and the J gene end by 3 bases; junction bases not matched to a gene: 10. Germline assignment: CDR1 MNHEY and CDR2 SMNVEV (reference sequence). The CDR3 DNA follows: TGTGCCAGCAGTCCCCTTTGGGCTAGCGGGAGGACAGATACGCAGTATTTT. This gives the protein CASSPLWASGRTDTQYF.

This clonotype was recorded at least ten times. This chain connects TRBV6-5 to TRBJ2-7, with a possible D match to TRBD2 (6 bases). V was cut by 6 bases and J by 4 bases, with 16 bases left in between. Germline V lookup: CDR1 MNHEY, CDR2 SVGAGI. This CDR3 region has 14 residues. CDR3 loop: CASSDPLAPYEQYF. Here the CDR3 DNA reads TGTGCCAGCAGCGATCCACTAGCCCCTTACGAGCAGTACTTC.

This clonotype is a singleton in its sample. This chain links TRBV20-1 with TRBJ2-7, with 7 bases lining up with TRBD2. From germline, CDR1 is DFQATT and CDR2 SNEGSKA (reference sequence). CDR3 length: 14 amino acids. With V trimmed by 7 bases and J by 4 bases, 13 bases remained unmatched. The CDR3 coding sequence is TGCAGTGGGGGGGAGGGGACTTTTGGGTACGAGCAGTACTTC. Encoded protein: CSGGEGTFGYEQYF.

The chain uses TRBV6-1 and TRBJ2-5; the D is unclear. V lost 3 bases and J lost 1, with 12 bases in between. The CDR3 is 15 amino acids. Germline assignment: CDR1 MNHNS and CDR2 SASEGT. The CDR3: CASSEFSGFQETQYF. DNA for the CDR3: TGTGCCAGCAGTGAGTTTTCAGGATTCCAAGAGACCCAGTACTTC.

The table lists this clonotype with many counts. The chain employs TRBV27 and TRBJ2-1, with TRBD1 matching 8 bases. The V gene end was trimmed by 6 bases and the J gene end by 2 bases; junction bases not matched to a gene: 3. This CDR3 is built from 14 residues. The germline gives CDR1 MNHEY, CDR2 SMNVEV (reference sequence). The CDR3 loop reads CASSTQGAYNEQFF. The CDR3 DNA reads TGTGCCAGCAGCACACAGGGGGCCTACAATGAGCAGTTCTTC.

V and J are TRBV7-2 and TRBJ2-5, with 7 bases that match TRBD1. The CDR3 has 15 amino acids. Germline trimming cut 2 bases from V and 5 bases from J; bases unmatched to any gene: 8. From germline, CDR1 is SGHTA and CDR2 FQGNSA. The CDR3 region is CASSLQGVARETQYF. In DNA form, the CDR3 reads TGTGCCAGCAGCTTACAGGGGGTCGCCCGGGAGACCCAGTACTTC. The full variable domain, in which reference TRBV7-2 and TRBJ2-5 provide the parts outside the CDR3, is GAGVSQSPSNKVTEKGKDVELRCDPISGHTALYWYRQSLGQGLEFLIYFQGNSAPDKSGLPSDRFSAERTGGSVSTLTIQRTQQEDSAVYLCASSLQGVARETQYFGPGTRLLVL.

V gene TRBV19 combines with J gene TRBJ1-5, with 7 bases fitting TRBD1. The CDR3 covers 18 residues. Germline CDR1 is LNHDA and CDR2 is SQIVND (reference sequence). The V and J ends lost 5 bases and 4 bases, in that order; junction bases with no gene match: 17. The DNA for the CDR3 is TGTGCCAGTAGTCCTTTGGACAGGCTGAACGCTGATAATCAGCCCCAGCATTTT. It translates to CASSPLDRLNADNQPQHF.